This record looks at one T cell receptor (beta chain) sequence and its context. The antigen is undetermined. Germline values: CDR1 LNHNV, CDR2 YYDKDF (reference sequence). CDR3 length: 17 amino acids. Deletions cut 0 bases from V and 2 bases from J, with 14 bases between. Amplification used 60 Vbeta primers and 13 Jbeta primers. Repertoires were generated with immunoSEQ multiplex PCR, while TCRdb's copy carries only in-frame clones and drops some. Of about 170,000 clones listed, around 80% are singletons. This sample was taken from a study of cytomegalovirus exposure and HLA in healthy donors. Study-wide points: Analyzed later, most CMV-associated TCR beta chains appeared HLA-restricted. Cytomegalovirus-associated status was assigned to some 180 TCR beta chains. With later analysis, a missense DCLRE1C variant became linked to TCR beta V- and J-gene trimming.

The rearrangement joins TRBV15 to TRBJ1-5, with TRBD1 as a possible D gene (6 bases). Sample: PBMCs. This receptor was identified in a woman aged 50 to 60 in good health and CMV-seronegative. The CDR3 sequence is CATSRDLRKGGNQPQHF. The CDR3 DNA follows: TGTGCCACCAGCAGAGATCTTCGGAAGGGGGGCAATCAGCCCCAGCATTTT.